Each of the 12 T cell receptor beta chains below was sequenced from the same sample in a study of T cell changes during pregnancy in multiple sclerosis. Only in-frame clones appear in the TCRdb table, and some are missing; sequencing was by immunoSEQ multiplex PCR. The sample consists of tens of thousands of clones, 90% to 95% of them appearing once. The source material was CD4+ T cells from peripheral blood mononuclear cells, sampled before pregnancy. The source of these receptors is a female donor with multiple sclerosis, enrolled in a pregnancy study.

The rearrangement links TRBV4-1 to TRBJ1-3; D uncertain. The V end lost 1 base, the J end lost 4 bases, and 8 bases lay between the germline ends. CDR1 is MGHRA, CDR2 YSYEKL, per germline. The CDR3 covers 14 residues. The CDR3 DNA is TGCGCCAGCAGCCAAGCCGCCCTAGGAAACACCATATATTTT. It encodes CASSQAALGNTIYF.

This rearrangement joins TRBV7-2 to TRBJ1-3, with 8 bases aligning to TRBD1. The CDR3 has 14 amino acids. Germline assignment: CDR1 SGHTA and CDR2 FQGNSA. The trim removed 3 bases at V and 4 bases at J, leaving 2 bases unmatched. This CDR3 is CASSLGDRGNTIYF. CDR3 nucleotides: TGTGCCAGCAGCTTGGGGGACAGGGGAAACACCATATATTTT.

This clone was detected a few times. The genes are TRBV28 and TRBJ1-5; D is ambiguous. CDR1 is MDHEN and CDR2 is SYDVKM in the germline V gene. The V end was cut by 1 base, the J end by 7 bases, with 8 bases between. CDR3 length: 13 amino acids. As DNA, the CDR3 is TGTGCCAGCAGTTTATTACGGGGACAGCCCCAGCATTTT. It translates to CASSLLRGQPQHF.

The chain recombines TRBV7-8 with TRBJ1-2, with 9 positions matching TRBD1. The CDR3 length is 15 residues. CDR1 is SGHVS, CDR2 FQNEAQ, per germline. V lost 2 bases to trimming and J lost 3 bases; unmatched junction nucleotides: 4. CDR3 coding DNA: TGTGCCAGCAGCTTACCGGACAGGGGCGACTATGGCTACACCTTC. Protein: CASSLPDRGDYGYTF.

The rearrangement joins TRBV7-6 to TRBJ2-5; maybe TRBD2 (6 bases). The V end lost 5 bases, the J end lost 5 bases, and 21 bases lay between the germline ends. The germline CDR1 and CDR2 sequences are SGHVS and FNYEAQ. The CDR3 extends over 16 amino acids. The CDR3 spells CASSPGDSAGYETQYF. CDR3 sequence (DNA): TGTGCCAGCAGCCCGGGGGATTCAGCGGGCTATGAGACCCAGTACTTC.

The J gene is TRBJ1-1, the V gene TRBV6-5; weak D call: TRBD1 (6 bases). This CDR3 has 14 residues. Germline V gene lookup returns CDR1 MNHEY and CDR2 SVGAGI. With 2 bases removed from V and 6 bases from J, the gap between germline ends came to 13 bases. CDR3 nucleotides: TGTGCCAGCAGTTACGGTGGGGAGGGGGCTGAAGCTTTCTTT. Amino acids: CASSYGGEGAEAFF.

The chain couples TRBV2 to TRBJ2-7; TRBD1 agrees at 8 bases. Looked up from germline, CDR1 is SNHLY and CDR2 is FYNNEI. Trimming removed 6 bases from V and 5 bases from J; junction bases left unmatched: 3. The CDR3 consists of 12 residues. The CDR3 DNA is TGTGCCAGCAGATCAGGGGGCCACGAGCAGTACTTC. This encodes CASRSGGHEQYF.

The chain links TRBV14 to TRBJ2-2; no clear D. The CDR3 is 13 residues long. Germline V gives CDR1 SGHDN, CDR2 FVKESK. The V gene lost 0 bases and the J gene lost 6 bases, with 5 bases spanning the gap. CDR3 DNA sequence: TGTGCCAGCAGCCAAGATCTTTCCGGGGAGCTGTTTTTT. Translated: CASSQDLSGELFF.

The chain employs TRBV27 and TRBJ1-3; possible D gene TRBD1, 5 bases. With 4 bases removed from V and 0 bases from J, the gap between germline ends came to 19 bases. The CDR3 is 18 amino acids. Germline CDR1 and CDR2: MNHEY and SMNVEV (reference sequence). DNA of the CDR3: TGTGCCAGCAGTTCCCTTGCCGGCGGGGGACTCTCTGGAAACACCATATATTTT. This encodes CASSSLAGGGLSGNTIYF.

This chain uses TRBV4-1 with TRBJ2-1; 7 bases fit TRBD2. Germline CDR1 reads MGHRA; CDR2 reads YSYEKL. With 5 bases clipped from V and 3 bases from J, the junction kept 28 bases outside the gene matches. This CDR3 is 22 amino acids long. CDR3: CASSSIHRWGLRYSGSYNEQFF. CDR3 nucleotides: TGCGCCAGCAGCTCGATCCATCGATGGGGACTAAGGTATTCGGGTAGCTACAATGAGCAGTTCTTC.

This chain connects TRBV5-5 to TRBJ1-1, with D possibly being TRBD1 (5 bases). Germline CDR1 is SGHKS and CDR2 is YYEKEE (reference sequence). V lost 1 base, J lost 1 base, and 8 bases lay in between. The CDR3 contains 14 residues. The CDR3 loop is CASSLQGANTEAFF. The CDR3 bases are TGTGCCAGCAGCTTGCAAGGGGCGAACACTGAAGCTTTCTTT.

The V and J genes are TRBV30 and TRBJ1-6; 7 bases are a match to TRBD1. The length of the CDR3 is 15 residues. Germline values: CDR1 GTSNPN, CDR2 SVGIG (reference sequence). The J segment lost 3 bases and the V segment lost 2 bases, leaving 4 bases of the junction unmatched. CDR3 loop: CAWSRRQGYNSPLHF. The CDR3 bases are TGTGCCTGGAGTCGACGACAGGGCTATAATTCACCCCTCCACTTT. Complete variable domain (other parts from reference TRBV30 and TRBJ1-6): SQTIHQWPATLVQPVGSPLSLECTVEGTSNPNLYWYRQAAGRGLQLLFYSVGIGQISSEVPQNLSASRPQDRQFILSSKKLLLSDSGFYLCAWSRRQGYNSPLHFGNGTRLTVT.